This T cell receptor beta chain emerged from a study of response to subunit inactivated influenza vaccine. Study-wide findings and caveats: The authors put forward the suggestion that each seasonal influenza vaccination may bring in only a limited number of new T cells.

This clonotype was counted a few times. The antigen remains undetermined. A single record per CDR3 protein comes from TCRdb applying MiXCR to the RT-PCR reads. This table has over 750,000 distinct CDR3 sequences, 21% appearing once. Per germline, CDR1 SGHTA and CDR2 FQGNSA. V shed 2 bases, J shed 9 bases, and the junction held 10 bases outside the gene matches. The CDR3 has 15 amino acids. Source: PBMCs from blood, taken approximately 5 days after vaccination. The clonotype originates from a man over 45 who received an inactivated influenza vaccine. The chain combines TRBV7-2 with TRBJ2-1; 7 nucleotides match TRBD2. CDR3 nucleotides: TGTGCCAGCAGCTTAAAGTTCGGGACTAAGGGTGAGCAGTTCTTC. This encodes CASSLKFGTKGEQFF.